What follows are 21 T cell receptor beta chains derived from one specimen sequenced in a study of vaccination effects on CD4 cells after COVID-19 (dated by TCRdb to the early 2020s). These receptors have no known antigen. The ViraFEST assay stimulated PBMC with viral peptide pools and then used TCR sequencing to identify antigen-specific CD4+ T cell clonotypes by expansion. After less than 13 days of culture, CD4+ T cells were isolated with the EasySep CD4+ T cell isolation kit. PCR-confirmed SARS-CoV-2 infection had occurred in convalescent patients between March and December 2020, before the Alpha, Beta and Delta variants emerged in the United States. To prepare the library, the immunoSEQ multiplex PCR assay was applied. TCRdb obtained this table from immuneACCESS and retained in-frame rearrangements with V and J assigned. These tables miss some clones; where compared with another copy, unresolved V genes account for less than half of the shortfall, and the remainder is unexplained. In this sample the table shows around 53,000 clones, roughly 77% of which occur a single time. Together, the top ten hold around 5% of the sample.

Sequencing was performed on CD4+ T cells from PBMCs cultured with HIV peptides, taken before COVID-19 vaccination. According to the study, the label for this sample's cell subset or site signals: HIV-1 Nef peptide pool negative control/reference culture. The receptors come from a human donor who had a prior SARS-CoV-2 infection.

This clone appeared a single time. The rearrangement links TRBV9 to TRBJ2-7; 7 positions match TRBD1. V shed 0 bases and J 3 bases; nucleotides not matched to a gene: 9. This CDR3 is 16 amino acids long. The V gene's germline CDR1 is SGDLS and CDR2 YYNGEE. CDR3 loop: CASSVGTGTDYYEQYF. The CDR3 coding sequence is TGTGCCAGCAGCGTAGGGACGGGGACAGACTACTACGAGCAGTACTTC.

This clone was recorded once. This chain links TRBV27 with TRBJ1-5; D is undetermined. CDR1 is MNHEY, CDR2 SMNVEV, per germline (reference sequence). There are 15 residues in the CDR3. The V gene lost 0 bases and the J gene lost 4 bases, with 10 bases spanning the gap. The CDR3 protein is CASSLSINQNQPQHF. CDR3 DNA sequence: TGTGCCAGCAGTTTATCCATAAACCAAAATCAGCCCCAGCATTTT.

The V gene is TRBV5-1, the J gene TRBJ2-7, with 9 bases lining up with TRBD1. Germline V gene data show CDR1 as SGHRS and CDR2 as YFSETQ. The CDR3 loop spans 14 amino acids. Germline trimming cut 2 bases from V and 4 bases from J; bases unmatched to any gene: 4. CDR3 sequence: CASSLGQGWYEQYF. CDR3 in DNA: TGCGCCAGCAGCTTAGGACAGGGGTGGTACGAGCAGTACTTC.

The J gene is TRBJ2-5, the V gene TRBV3-1 (or the pseudogene TRBV3-2); D remains unclear. Per germline, CDR1 LGHDT and CDR2 YNNKEL (reference sequence). Trimming stripped 0 bases from V and 7 bases from J, with 12 bases between. The CDR3 totals 14 residues. The CDR3 coding sequence is TGTGCCAGCAGCCAAGATAAGGCTAGTGGGACCCAGTACTTC. Translating it yields CASSQDKASGTQYF.

The chain uses TRBV5-1 and TRBJ2-5; 7 bases are shared with TRBD1. The CDR3 is made up of 14 amino acids. Germline CDR1 is SGHRS and CDR2 is YFSETQ. Germline trimming cut 4 bases from V and 5 bases from J; bases unmatched to any gene: 8. The CDR3 DNA reads as TGCGCCAGCAGCGCAGGGGGATTTGGGGAGACCCAGTACTTC. Amino acid sequence: CASSAGGFGETQYF.

In its sample, this clone was seen a few times. The chain combines TRBV15 with TRBJ2-7, with no clear D. The CDR3 runs 14 residues. Germline-derived CDR1 and CDR2 are LNHNV and YYDKDF (reference sequence). V was cut by 3 bases and J by 2 bases, with 11 bases left in between. In DNA form, the CDR3 reads TGTGCCACCAGCAGCCTATTAACGGCCTACGAGCAGTACTTC. Translating gives CATSSLLTAYEQYF.

This rearrangement joins TRBV4-2 to TRBJ1-2; D remains ambiguous. V shed 4 bases and J shed 5 bases, with 11 bases lying between them. The CDR3 loop spans 13 amino acids. Germline V CDR1 and CDR2: LGHNA, YNFKEQ. CDR3 nucleotides: TGTGCCAGCAGCCCCACGGGTGCATATGGCTACACCTTC. It is translated as CASSPTGAYGYTF.

This clone was recorded at least ten times. The chain is built from TRBV2 and TRBJ1-2; D unresolved. V lost 3 bases and J lost 4, with 9 bases in between. This CDR3 spans 13 amino acids. CDR1 SNHLY and CDR2 FYNNEI come from the germline V gene. The CDR3, as DNA: TGTGCCAGCAGTGACAGCGCCGGCTATGGCTACACCTTC. Protein: CASSDSAGYGYTF.

The V call is TRBV7-9, the J call TRBJ2-1; D may be TRBD1 or TRBD2 (6 bases each). The CDR3 runs 15 residues. Germline assignment: CDR1 SEHNR and CDR2 FQNEAQ (reference sequence). V was pared by 6 bases and J by 6 bases, with 18 bases between. CDR3 residues: CASREGVDWFNEQFF. The CDR3 nucleotides read TGTGCCAGCAGGGAGGGGGTTGATTGGTTCAATGAGCAGTTCTTC.

There are a few counts of this clone. The chain recombines TRBV2 with TRBJ2-1, with TRBD2 as a possible D gene (6 bases). Germline CDR1 is SNHLY and CDR2 is FYNNEI. The CDR3 is made up of 17 amino acids. V was clipped by 3 bases and J by 2 bases, with 17 bases between them. The CDR3, as DNA: TGTGCCAGCAGTGAGACCTCTAGCGTAAGCCCCTACAATGAGCAGTTCTTC. Its protein product is CASSETSSVSPYNEQFF.

V usage is TRBV9 and J usage is TRBJ2-3; 7 bases match TRBD1. The CDR3 runs 15 residues. V trimming: 2 bases; J trimming: 1 base; junction bases outside the gene matches: 4. CDR1 SGDLS and CDR2 YYNGEE come from the germline V gene. The CDR3 bases are TGTGCCAGCAGCGTGTGGCAGGGGGGCACAGATACGCAGTATTTT. Encoded protein: CASSVWQGGTDTQYF.

The genes are TRBV5-1 and TRBJ2-2, with TRBD1 matching 8 bases. CDR1 is SGHRS and CDR2 is YFSETQ in the germline V gene. This CDR3 region has 15 residues. After removal of 0 bases from V and 6 bases from J, the junction contained 4 bases not matched to a gene. The CDR3: CASSLGRTGPGELFF. The CDR3 DNA reads TGCGCCAGCAGCTTGGGCCGGACAGGGCCCGGGGAGCTGTTTTTT. The full variable domain, its missing parts supplied by reference TRBV5-1 and TRBJ2-2, is KAGVTQTPRYLIKTRGQQVTLSCSPISGHRSVSWYQQTPGQGLQFLFEYFSETQRNKGNFPGRFSGRQFSNSRSEMNVSTLELGDSALYLCASSLGRTGPGELFFGEGSRLTVL.

The V call is TRBV19, the J call TRBJ1-1, with 7 bases identical to TRBD1. V dropped 5 bases and J dropped 7; count of bases not matched to a gene: 16. Germline V gives CDR1 LNHDA, CDR2 SQIVND (reference sequence). CDR3 length: 16 residues. The CDR3 protein is CASSPSGVLRQGEAFF. The CDR3, as DNA: TGTGCCAGTAGTCCAAGCGGGGTTTTGCGACAGGGTGAAGCTTTCTTT.

This clone was detected only a few times. The chain recombines TRBV3-1 (or the pseudogene TRBV3-2) with TRBJ1-6, with a tentative D call TRBD1 (5 bases). Trimming took off 4 bases at V and 10 bases at J, with 17 bases between the two ends. This CDR3 spans 15 amino acids. Per the germline V gene, CDR1 is LGHDT and CDR2 is YNNKEL (reference sequence). The CDR3 DNA reads as TGTGCCAGCAGCCCGCGCTTGGGGGTCGGGTCACCCCTCCACTTT. It codes for CASSPRLGVGSPLHF.

This clone is a singleton in its sample. CDR3 DNA: TGCGCCAGCAGCTTGTCAGGGGTTGAAGAGACCCAGTACTTC. Amino acids: CASSLSGVEETQYF. The chain joins TRBV5-1 to TRBJ2-5; perhaps TRBD1 as D (6 bases). V shed 1 base and J shed 3 bases, with 10 bases lying between them. The V gene's germline CDR1 is SGHRS and CDR2 YFSETQ. The CDR3 extends over 14 amino acids.

In this sample, this clone turned up a few times. The J gene is TRBJ2-3, the V gene TRBV4-1; perhaps D is TRBD1 or TRBD2 (6 bases each). This CDR3 contains 18 residues. From germline, CDR1 is MGHRA and CDR2 YSYEKL. The ends were cut back, 0 bases at V and 3 bases at J, with 19 bases in the middle. The CDR3 DNA is TGCGCCAGCAGCCAAGAAGGACAGATCCAGGGGACTACAGATACGCAGTATTTT. Residues: CASSQEGQIQGTTDTQYF.

The chain uses TRBV19 and TRBJ2-5; D remains unclear. This CDR3 comprises 11 residues. The V end was cut by 7 bases, the J end by 4 bases, with 7 bases between. Germline-derived CDR1 and CDR2 are LNHDA and SQIVND (reference sequence). DNA of the CDR3: TGTGCCAGTAAGGTGGGAGAGACCCAGTACTTC. Encoded protein: CASKVGETQYF.

This chain connects TRBV15 to TRBJ2-3; no firm D call. The V and J ends lost 6 bases and 0 bases respectively, with 10 bases between them. The CDR3 spans 14 residues. Germline V gene sequence: CDR1 LNHNV, CDR2 YYDKDF (reference sequence). The CDR3 loop is CATRNLLSTDTQYF. CDR3 DNA: TGTGCCACCAGAAACCTATTAAGCACAGATACGCAGTATTTT.

The sample holds a few counts of this clone. V usage is TRBV7-9 and J usage is TRBJ1-2, with TRBD1 as a possible D gene (5 bases). The CDR3 loop spans 15 amino acids. Germline CDR1 reads SEHNR; CDR2 reads FQNEAQ (reference sequence). V lost 1 base, J lost 2 bases, and 11 bases lay in between. CDR3 sequence (DNA): TGTGCCAGCAGCTTAGGGGGCGGGGAAAACTATGGCTACACCTTC. Its translation: CASSLGGGENYGYTF. Full variable domain (rest looked up from reference TRBV7-9 and TRBJ1-2): DTGVSQNPRHKITKRGQNVTFRCDPISEHNRLYWYRQTLGQGPEFLTYFQNEAQLEKSRLLSDRFSAERPKGSFSTLEIQRTEQGDSAMYLCASSLGGGENYGYTFGSGTRLTVV.

The rearrangement uses TRBV24-1 and TRBJ2-7, with TRBD1 matching 7 bases. The CDR3 loop spans 15 amino acids. The germline gives CDR1 KGHDR, CDR2 SFDVKD. V gave up 9 bases and J gave up 6 bases; unmatched junction bases: 16. The CDR3, as DNA: TGTGCCACCTACTTCACAGGGGAAGTTACTAGCGAGCAGTACTTC. Translation gives CATYFTGEVTSEQYF.

As DNA, the CDR3 is TGTGCCAGCAGTGAAGCGCAAAAGGGGCATCAGCCCCAGCATTTT. Encoded protein: CASSEAQKGHQPQHF. The chain has TRBV2 and TRBJ1-5; the D gene is possibly TRBD1 (5 bases). Trimming removed 0 bases at V and 5 bases at J, with 11 bases between. The CDR3 extends over 15 amino acids. Per the germline V gene, CDR1 is SNHLY and CDR2 is FYNNEI.